Shown below are 21 T cell receptor beta chains from a single sample sequenced in a study of neurological immune-mediated disorders (dated by TCRdb to 2018 to 2020). Library method: 5' RACE. The reads were generated on an Illumina HiSeq 2500. Using fastp at Q25 and MiXCR, TCRdb reprocessed the public reads and kept productive beta chains. A single entry per CDR3 protein holds the most common genes and DNA from its merged rows. The sample contains under 45,000 distinct CDR3 sequences, 9.5% to 15% of them found a single time. Of the sample, 1.3% falls within the top ten clones. Material for sequencing was PBMCs. The receptors were gathered from a female donor in good health.

This clonotype is judged medium-sized. This chain links TRBV5-1 with TRBJ1-1, with D possibly TRBD1 on 5 matching bases. The ends were cut back, 3 bases at V and 1 base at J, with 10 bases in the middle. Germline-derived CDR1 and CDR2 are SGHRS and YFSETQ. The CDR3 has 14 amino acids. The CDR3 protein is CASSSQGGNTEAFF. In nucleotides, the CDR3 is TGCGCCAGCAGCTCCCAGGGTGGGAACACTGAAGCTTTCTTT.

This clonotype showed up many times. V and J are TRBV7-8 and TRBJ1-5; 9 bases map to TRBD1. CDR1 and CDR2 from the germline V gene are SGHVS and FQNEAQ. CDR3 length: 16 residues. The ends lost 0 bases at V and 7 bases at J; junction bases unmatched: 7. The CDR3 region is CASSLAGTGTGQPQHF. CDR3 nucleotides: TGTGCCAGCAGCTTAGCTGGGACAGGGACAGGGCAGCCCCAGCATTTT. Variable domain in full (rest from reference TRBV7-8 and TRBJ1-5): GAGVSQSPRYKVAKRGQDVALRCDPISGHVSLFWYQQALGQGPEFLTYFQNEAQLDKSGLPSDRFFAERPEGSVSTLKIQRTQQEDSAVYLCASSLAGTGTGQPQHFGDGTRLSIL.

This clonotype was detected ten times or more. The genes are TRBV5-1 and TRBJ1-1; possibly TRBD1 for D (5 bases). V lost 0 bases to trimming and J lost 2 bases, with 14 bases between them. Germline loops: CDR1 SGHRS, CDR2 YFSETQ. The CDR3 length is 16 residues. The CDR3 nucleotides read TGCGCCAGCAGCTTGGAGTCGGGGGGAGGAAACACTGAAGCTTTCTTT. Translated, it gives CASSLESGGGNTEAFF.

This clonotype has a count of ten or more. The V call is TRBV6-5, the J call TRBJ2-2; perhaps TRBD1 as D (6 bases). Germline CDR1 reads MNHEY; CDR2 reads SVGAGI. The CDR3 spans 14 residues. V lost 5 bases, J lost 4 bases, and 11 bases lay in between. This CDR3 is CASSGQGSTGELFF. As DNA, the CDR3 is TGTGCCAGCAGTGGGCAGGGGAGCACCGGGGAGCTGTTTTTT.

The chain combines TRBV11-2 with TRBJ2-2; D might be TRBD1 or TRBD2, each matching 5 bases. Per the germline V gene, CDR1 is SGHAT and CDR2 is FQNNGV. V was trimmed by 5 bases and J by 4 bases, leaving 11 bases between them. The CDR3 loop spans 14 amino acids. The CDR3 spells CASSTGTFTGELFF. CDR3 in DNA: TGTGCCAGCAGCACCGGGACCTTCACCGGGGAGCTGTTTTTT.

CDR3 loop: CSARYTSGGPGDEQFF. As DNA, the CDR3 is TGCAGTGCTAGATACACTAGCGGGGGCCCCGGAGATGAGCAGTTCTTC. The rearrangement uses TRBV20-1 and TRBJ2-1, with TRBD2 identical over 11 bases. CDR1 and CDR2 from the germline V gene are DFQATT and SNEGSKA (reference sequence). Losses at the gene ends were 2 bases for V and 8 bases for J; bases not matched to a gene: 11. This CDR3 has 16 residues.

This chain connects TRBV5-1 to TRBJ1-1; D possibly corresponds to TRBD1 (6 bases). The ends were cut back, 3 bases at V and 4 bases at J, with 16 bases in the middle. Germline V gene sequence: CDR1 SGHRS, CDR2 YFSETQ. The CDR3 sequence is 15 residues long. The CDR3 nucleotides are TGCGCCAGCAGCTGGCAGGGGCTCGTTGGCACTGAAGCTTTCTTT. Protein product: CASSWQGLVGTEAFF.

There are a few counts of this clonotype. V and J are TRBV6-5 and TRBJ1-1; D possibly corresponds to TRBD1 (6 bases). V lost 5 bases and J 0 bases, leaving 16 bases between the germline ends. Per germline, CDR1 MNHEY and CDR2 SVGAGI. The CDR3 contains 16 residues. CDR3: CASSPLIRGVNTEAFF. The CDR3 DNA reads TGTGCCAGCAGTCCGTTAATTAGGGGGGTGAACACTGAAGCTTTCTTT.

This clonotype was found many times. V usage is TRBV27 and J usage is TRBJ2-1; D is perhaps TRBD2 (5 bases). The CDR3 totals 17 residues. In germline, CDR1 is MNHEY, CDR2 SMNVEV (reference sequence). Trimming removed 5 bases from V and 6 bases from J, with 23 bases in between. The CDR3 loop reads CASSGGLLTSWPNEQFF. For the CDR3, the DNA is TGTGCCAGCAGTGGCGGACTTCTAACGTCTTGGCCCAATGAGCAGTTCTTC.

This clonotype was picked up many times. The chain is built from TRBV15 and TRBJ2-7; D might be TRBD2 (5 bases). Trimming shortened V by 0 bases and J by 0 bases, and 6 bases separated the two germline ends. The CDR3 runs to 14 residues. In germline, CDR1 is LNHNV, CDR2 YYDKDF (reference sequence). CDR3 DNA: TGTGCCACCAGCAGAGAGGGGAGCTCCTACGAGCAGTACTTC. Its protein product is CATSREGSSYEQYF.

The sample holds many counts of this clonotype. The rearrangement links TRBV29-1 to TRBJ2-5, with 7 bases that match TRBD2. In germline, CDR1 is SQVTM, CDR2 ANQGSEA. CDR3 length equals 13 residues. With 3 bases clipped from V and 5 bases from J, the junction kept 6 bases outside the gene matches. The CDR3 sequence is CSVDQRGVETQYF. The CDR3 bases are TGCAGCGTTGATCAGCGGGGTGTGGAGACCCAGTACTTC. Complete variable domain (other parts from reference TRBV29-1 and TRBJ2-5): SAVISQKPSRDICQRGTSLTIQCQVDSQVTMMFWYRQQPGQSLTLIATANQGSEATYESGFVIDKFPISRPNLTFSTLTVSNMSPEDSSIYLCSVDQRGVETQYFGPGTRLLVL.

This clonotype has at least ten counts. The gene calls are TRBV12-3 or TRBV12-4 and TRBJ1-1; 8 bases align to TRBD1. The CDR3 spans 16 residues. J was trimmed by 0 bases and V by 6 bases; bases with no gene match: 9. DNA of the CDR3: TGTGCCAGCAGCGGCGACGGGACAGGCGTGAACACTGAAGCTTTCTTT. Its translation is CASSGDGTGVNTEAFF.

This clonotype was seen many times. The chain carries TRBV5-1 and TRBJ2-5; D possibly corresponds to TRBD2 (5 bases). The CDR3 runs 14 residues. V lost 1 base and J lost 4, with 11 bases in between. Germline CDR1 is SGHRS and CDR2 is YFSETQ. The CDR3 loop reads CASSLIPSSETQYF. CDR3 nucleotide sequence: TGCGCCAGCAGCTTGATCCCTAGCTCAGAGACCCAGTACTTC. Complete variable domain (other parts from reference TRBV5-1 and TRBJ2-5): KAGVTQTPRYLIKTRGQQVTLSCSPISGHRSVSWYQQTPGQGLQFLFEYFSETQRNKGNFPGRFSGRQFSNSRSEMNVSTLELGDSALYLCASSLIPSSETQYFGPGTRLLVL.

This clonotype was picked up many times. The chain has TRBV20-1 and TRBJ2-1; 7 positions match TRBD2. The CDR3 spans 13 residues. Looked up from germline, CDR1 is DFQATT and CDR2 is SNEGSKA (reference sequence). Unmatched junction bases numbered 9, after V lost 1 base and J lost 12 bases. The CDR3 DNA sequence: TGCAGTGCTAGAGGACTAGCCGACTACGGGCAGTTCTTC. It yields the protein CSARGLADYGQFF.

This clonotype was seen only a few times. Written as DNA, the CDR3 is TGTGCCAGCAGCACCCAAAGCGGCTCGAGCTCCTACAATGAGCAGTTCTTC. Protein product: CASSTQSGSSSYNEQFF. The chain has TRBV21-1 and TRBJ2-1; TRBD2 is the table's D call, not checked against the DNA. TRBV21-1 is reported as a pseudogene. The CDR3 totals 17 residues.

This clonotype was found a few times. J is TRBJ1-1 and V is TRBV5-5, with a weak D call TRBD1 (5 bases). The CDR3 length is 14 residues. Trimming removed 4 bases at V and 6 bases at J, with 16 bases between. The germline gives CDR1 SGHKS, CDR2 YYEKEE (reference sequence). CDR3 nucleotides: TGTGCCAGCAGCCCGGTGGGGGGTAGGGCTGAAGCTTTCTTT. Protein product: CASSPVGGRAEAFF. The whole variable domain, filled in from reference TRBV5-5 and TRBJ1-1, reads DAGVTQSPTHLIKTRGQQVTLRCSPISGHKSVSWYQQVLGQGPQFIFQYYEKEERGRGNFPDRFSARQFPNYSSELNVNALLLGDSALYLCASSPVGGRAEAFFGQGTRLTVV.

This clonotype was seen many times. The rearrangement joins TRBV4-1 to TRBJ1-2; D possibly corresponds to TRBD1 (5 bases). The CDR3 is 14 amino acids. CDR1 and CDR2 from the germline V gene are MGHRA and YSYEKL. The V gene lost 9 bases and the J gene lost 4 bases, with 18 bases spanning the gap. The CDR3 here is CASTPLAGIYGYTF. The CDR3 nucleotides read TGCGCCAGTACCCCGTTGGCAGGGATCTATGGCTACACCTTC.

As for this clonotype: With a much larger clone just one base away, this may be a read error. This sequence joins TRBV30 and TRBJ1-3; D might be TRBD1 (5 bases). The CDR3 runs 14 residues. Germline V lookup: CDR1 GTSNPN, CDR2 SVGIG (reference sequence). The CDR3 DNA follows: TGTACCTGGGGGAAGACTCGCTCTGGAAACACCATATATTTT. Its protein is CTWGKTRSGNTIYF.

In its sample, this clonotype was seen many times. The chain carries TRBV6-5 and TRBJ1-5; 8 nucleotides line up with TRBD1. The CDR3 runs 13 residues. V gave up 10 bases and J gave up 5 bases; unmatched junction bases: 7. Germline V gives CDR1 MNHEY, CDR2 SVGAGI. The CDR3 nucleotides are TGTGCCACCCAGACAGGGGCGGATCAGCCCCAGCATTTT. Amino acid sequence: CATQTGADQPQHF.

This clonotype was found many times. V gene TRBV5-4 combines with J gene TRBJ2-3; 14 bases map to TRBD2. The CDR3 has 17 amino acids. Germline-derived CDR1 and CDR2 are SGHNT and YYREEE (reference sequence). V lost 4 bases, J lost 1 base, and 5 bases stayed unmatched. In DNA, the CDR3 is TGTGCCAGCAGCCAACCGGGACTAGCGGGGGGCACAGATACGCAGTATTTT. This codes for CASSQPGLAGGTDTQYF.

This clonotype was recorded many times. The chain uses TRBV14 and TRBJ2-1; TRBD1 matches at 7 bases. Germline V gene sequence: CDR1 SGHDN, CDR2 FVKESK. CDR3 length: 13 residues. The V and J ends lost 6 bases and 4 bases, in that order; junction bases with no gene match: 3. In DNA form, the CDR3 reads TGTGCCAGCAGTCGGGGACAGTACAATGAGCAGTTCTTC. Protein sequence: CASSRGQYNEQFF.